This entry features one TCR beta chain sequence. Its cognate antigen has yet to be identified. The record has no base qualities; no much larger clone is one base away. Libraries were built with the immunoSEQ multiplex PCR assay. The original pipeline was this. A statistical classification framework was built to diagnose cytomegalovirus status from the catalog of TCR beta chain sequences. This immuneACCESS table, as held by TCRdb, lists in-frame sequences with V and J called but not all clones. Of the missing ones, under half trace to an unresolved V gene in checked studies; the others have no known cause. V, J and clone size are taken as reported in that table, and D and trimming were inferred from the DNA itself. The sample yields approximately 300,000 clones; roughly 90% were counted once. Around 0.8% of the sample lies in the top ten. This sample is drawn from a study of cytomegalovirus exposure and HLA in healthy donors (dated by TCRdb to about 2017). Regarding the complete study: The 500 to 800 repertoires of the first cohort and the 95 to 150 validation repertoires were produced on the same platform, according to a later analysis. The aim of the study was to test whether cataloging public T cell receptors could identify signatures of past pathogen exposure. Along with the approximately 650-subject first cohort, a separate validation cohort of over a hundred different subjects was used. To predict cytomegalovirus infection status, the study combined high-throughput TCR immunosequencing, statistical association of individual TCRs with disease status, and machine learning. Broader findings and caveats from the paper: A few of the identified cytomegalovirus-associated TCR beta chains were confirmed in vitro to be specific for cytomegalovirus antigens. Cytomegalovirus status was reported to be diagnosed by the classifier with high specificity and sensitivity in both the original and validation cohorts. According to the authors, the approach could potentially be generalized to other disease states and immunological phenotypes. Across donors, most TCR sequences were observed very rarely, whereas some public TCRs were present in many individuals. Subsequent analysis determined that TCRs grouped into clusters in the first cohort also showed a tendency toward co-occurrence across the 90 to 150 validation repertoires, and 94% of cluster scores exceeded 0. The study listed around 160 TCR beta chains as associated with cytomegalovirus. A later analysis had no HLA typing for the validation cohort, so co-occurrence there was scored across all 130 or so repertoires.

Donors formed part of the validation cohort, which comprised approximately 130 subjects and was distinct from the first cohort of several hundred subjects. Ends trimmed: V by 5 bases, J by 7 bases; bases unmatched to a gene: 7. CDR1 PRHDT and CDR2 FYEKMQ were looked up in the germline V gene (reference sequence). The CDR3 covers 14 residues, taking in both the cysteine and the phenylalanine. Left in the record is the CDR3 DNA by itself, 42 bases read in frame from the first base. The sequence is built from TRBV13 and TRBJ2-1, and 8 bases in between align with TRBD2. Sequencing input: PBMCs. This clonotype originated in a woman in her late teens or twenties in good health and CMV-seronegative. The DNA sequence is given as TGTGCCAGCAGCCCCGAGCGGGAGAGGAATGAGCAGTTCTTC. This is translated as CASSPERERNEQFF.